This T cell receptor beta chain was documented in a study of CD8 T cells in Susac syndrome. Study-wide background: Active disease was present in six of the sequenced Susac syndrome patients, and remission in fewer than 10. Study-level results: Susac-specific public clones found in total CD8+ repertoires numbered 15 to 20, and those in CD8+ TEMRA repertoires numbered about five.

A quantity of roughly 0.5 to 1 ug RNA underwent reverse transcription using random hexamers. Each CDR3 protein gets one entry after TCRdb re-called the immunoSEQ multiplex PCR reads with MiXCR. The repertoire consists of about 130,000 distinct CDR3 sequences, with more than 90% occurring once and the leading ten covering 0.21%. As concerns this clonotype: Its cognate antigen is unknown.

The CDR3 has 15 residues. Germline CDR1 is LNHNV and CDR2 is YYDKDF (reference sequence). V was cut by 3 bases and J by 5 bases, with 13 bases left in between. The sample taken for sequencing was CD8+ T cells from PBMCs. The origin of this receptor is a human donor with Susac syndrome. V and J are TRBV15 and TRBJ2-2; no reliable D call. CDR3 sequence (DNA): TGTGCCACCAGCAGGCCTAGGGATGGAACCGGGGAGCTGTTTTTT. Its protein is CATSRPRDGTGELFF. Full variable domain (rest looked up from reference TRBV15 and TRBJ2-2): DAMVIQNPRYQVTQFGKPVTLSCSQTLNHNVMYWYQQKSSQAPKLLFHYYDKDFNNEADTPDNFQSRRPNTSFCFLDIRSPGLGDTAMYLCATSRPRDGTGELFFGEGSRLTVL.